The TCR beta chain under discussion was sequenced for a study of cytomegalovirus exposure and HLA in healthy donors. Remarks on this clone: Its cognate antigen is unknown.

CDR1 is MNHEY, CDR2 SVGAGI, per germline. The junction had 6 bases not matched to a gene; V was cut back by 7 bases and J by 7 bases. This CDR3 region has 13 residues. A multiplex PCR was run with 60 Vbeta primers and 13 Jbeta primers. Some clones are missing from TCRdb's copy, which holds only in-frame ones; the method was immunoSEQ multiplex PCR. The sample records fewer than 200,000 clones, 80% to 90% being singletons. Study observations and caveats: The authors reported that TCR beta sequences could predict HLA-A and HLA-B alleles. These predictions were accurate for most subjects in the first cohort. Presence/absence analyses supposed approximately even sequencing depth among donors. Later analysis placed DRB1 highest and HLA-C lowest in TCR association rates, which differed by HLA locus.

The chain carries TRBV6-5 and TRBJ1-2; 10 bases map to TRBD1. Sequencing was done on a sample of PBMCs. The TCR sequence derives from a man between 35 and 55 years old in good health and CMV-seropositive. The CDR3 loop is CASTSGTGVGYTF. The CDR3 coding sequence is TGTGCCAGCACCTCCGGGACAGGGGTTGGCTACACCTTC.